Below are 28 T cell receptor beta chains sequenced from a single sample in a study of identical twins. TCRdb ran MiXCR on the 5' RACE reads and lists one entry per CDR3 protein. Here the sample spans about 920,000 distinct CDR3 sequences, around an eighth being singletons. These data were also reused for a study on yellow fever vaccine responses in identical twins.

The sample taken for sequencing was PBMCs. Every receptor here comes from a woman between 18 and 29 years old in good health.

This clonotype was detected many times. This sequence joins TRBV3-1 and TRBJ2-1; D assignment may be TRBD1 or TRBD2 (5 bases each). In germline, CDR1 is LGHDT, CDR2 YNNKEL (reference sequence). The V gene lost 0 bases and the J gene lost 15 bases, with 9 bases spanning the gap. This CDR3 has 11 residues. Here the CDR3 reads CASSQEEGTFF. The CDR3 region has the DNA TGTGCCAGCAGCCAAGAAGAGGGGACGTTCTTC.

The genes are TRBV20-1 and TRBJ2-1; D may be TRBD1 (5 bases). The V gene's germline CDR1 is DFQATT and CDR2 SNEGSKA (reference sequence). The V end lost 1 base, the J end lost 1 base, and 8 bases lay between the germline ends. The CDR3 runs 14 residues. As DNA, the CDR3 is TGCAGTGCTAGAGCAAGACAGTCCTACAATGAGCAGTTCTTC. Translation gives CSARARQSYNEQFF.

The table lists this clonotype with a few counts. The gene calls are TRBV21-1 and TRBJ1-5; the table names TRBD1, a call not compared with the DNA. TRBV21-1 is tagged as a pseudogene. This CDR3 contains 16 residues. The CDR3: CASSKSGPRADQPQHF. Written as DNA, the CDR3 is TGTGCCAGCAGCAAAAGCGGGCCCAGGGCGGATCAGCCCCAGCATTTT.

CDR3 bases: TGTGCCAGCAGCCTCGGGGGGGCCGGTGGGAATGAGCAGTTCTTC. Protein product: CASSLGGAGGNEQFF. The gene calls are TRBV6-4 and TRBJ2-1, with 8 bases fitting TRBD2. This CDR3 is 15 amino acids long. Germline V gene data show CDR1 as MRHNA and CDR2 as SNTAGT. J gave up 7 bases and V 6 bases, and 11 bases lay outside the gene matches.

This clonotype came up a few times. The CDR3 region is CASRTFKERAGQPQHF. For the CDR3, the DNA is TGTGCCAGCAGAACATTCAAGGAGAGGGCGGGTCAGCCCCAGCATTTT. The chain employs TRBV12-3 or TRBV12-4 and TRBJ1-5; D remains ambiguous. Trimming stripped 6 bases from V and 6 bases from J, with 21 bases between. The CDR3 has 16 amino acids.

This clonotype was detected a few times. The rearrangement uses TRBV12-3 or TRBV12-4 and TRBJ2-5; 12 bases are shared with TRBD2. Unmatched junction bases numbered 6, after V lost 1 base and J lost 3 bases. The length of the CDR3 is 17 residues. CDR3 sequence reads: CASSLGSASGGEETQYF. The CDR3 region has the DNA TGTGCCAGCAGTTTAGGGTCGGCTAGCGGGGGGGAAGAGACCCAGTACTTC.

This clonotype came up a few times. This sequence joins TRBV20-1 and TRBJ1-1; TRBD1 might be the D (5 bases). The V gene's germline CDR1 is DFQATT and CDR2 SNEGSKA (reference sequence). Trimming took off 4 bases at V and 3 bases at J, with 15 bases between the two ends. This CDR3 has 14 amino acids. This chain's CDR3 is CSATSGGADTEAFF. The CDR3 DNA reads as TGCAGTGCTACATCCGGAGGGGCTGACACTGAAGCTTTCTTT.

The chain recombines TRBV6-1 with TRBJ2-6, with D possibly TRBD1 on 6 matching bases. CDR3 length: 17 amino acids. The ends were cut back, 5 bases at V and 0 bases at J, with 14 bases in the middle. Germline V lookup: CDR1 MNHNS, CDR2 SASEGT. The DNA for the CDR3 is TGTGCCAGCAGTCGAAGAACAGGGTCCTCTGGGGCCAACGTCCTGACTTTC. Amino acids: CASSRRTGSSGANVLTF.

This chain connects TRBV7-6 to TRBJ2-1; D may be TRBD2 (6 bases). The CDR3 has 16 residues. V was shortened by 0 bases and J by 2 bases, with 11 bases between the two germline ends. Germline assignment: CDR1 SGHVS and CDR2 FNYEAQ. DNA for the CDR3: TGTGCCAGCAGCTTAGCCGGCGGGGCCCCCTACAATGAGCAGTTCTTC. Its protein product is CASSLAGGAPYNEQFF.

The chain has TRBV29-1 and TRBJ2-1; D is possibly TRBD2 (6 bases). CDR1 is SQVTM and CDR2 is ANQGSEA in the germline V gene. The CDR3 sequence is 14 residues long. The ends were cut back, 5 bases at V and 0 bases at J, with 11 bases in the middle. CDR3 in amino acids: CSVFGGISYNEQFF. The DNA for the CDR3 is TGCAGCGTTTTTGGCGGGATCTCCTACAATGAGCAGTTCTTC.

The chain carries TRBV19 and TRBJ2-5; D is unclear. Germline assignment: CDR1 LNHDA and CDR2 SQIVND (reference sequence). The V gene lost 6 bases and the J gene lost 4 bases, with 12 bases spanning the gap. This CDR3 is built from 13 residues. The CDR3 reads CASRGPKGETQYF. DNA for the CDR3: TGTGCCAGTAGGGGCCCGAAAGGAGAGACCCAGTACTTC.

This clonotype was counted between two and nine times. This chain uses TRBV16 with TRBJ2-7; D unclear. Germline V gene sequence: CDR1 KGHSY, CDR2 FQNENV. Trimming cost V 0 bases and J 2 bases, with 11 bases left between them. The CDR3 is 15 residues long. The CDR3 DNA sequence: TGTGCCAGCAGCCAATCCCTGGGGAATCCCTACGAGCAGTACTTC. The encoded protein is CASSQSLGNPYEQYF.

This clonotype was detected a few times. V is TRBV7-9 and J is TRBJ2-7; 7 bases map to TRBD1. The CDR3 runs to 16 residues. CDR1 SEHNR and CDR2 FQNEAQ come from the germline V gene (reference sequence). The J segment lost 3 bases and the V segment lost 1 base, leaving 9 bases of the junction unmatched. CDR3 bases: TGTGCCAGCAGCTTAGTAAGACAGGGCGAGGACTACGAGCAGTACTTC. Translated, it gives CASSLVRQGEDYEQYF.

This clonotype was seen ten or more times. This chain's CDR3 is CATSPGLAENNEQFF. The DNA of the CDR3 is TGTGCCACCAGCCCAGGACTAGCGGAAAACAATGAGCAGTTCTTC. The chain has TRBV15 and TRBJ2-1; 10 bases are shared with TRBD2. This CDR3 region has 15 residues. J gave up 5 bases and V 5 bases, and 6 bases lay outside the gene matches. The germline gives CDR1 LNHNV, CDR2 YYDKDF (reference sequence).

The chain employs TRBV20-1 and TRBJ2-1, with 10 bases that match TRBD2. Trimming cost V 6 bases and J 8 bases; bases outside gene matches: 7. The CDR3 runs 13 residues. In germline, CDR1 is DFQATT, CDR2 SNEGSKA (reference sequence). CDR3 region: CSASSGGRHEQFF. The CDR3 coding sequence is TGCAGTGCCAGTAGCGGGGGGAGGCATGAGCAGTTCTTC.

This clonotype was picked up a small number of times. The chain links TRBV19 to TRBJ1-5; D remains ambiguous. This CDR3 is 15 amino acids long. The V gene's germline CDR1 is LNHDA and CDR2 SQIVND (reference sequence). The germline V and J ends were trimmed by 2 bases and 2 bases, with 10 bases remaining between them. The CDR3 nucleotides read TGTGCCAGTAGTATAAGTGGGTCTGGCAATCAGCCCCAGCATTTT. It codes for CASSISGSGNQPQHF.

In its sample, this clonotype was seen many times. This chain uses TRBV11-2 with TRBJ2-2; 10 positions match TRBD2. The CDR3 runs to 15 residues. Trimming took 4 bases from V and 6 from J; bases not matched to a gene: 5. Germline lookup yields CDR1 SGHAT and CDR2 FQNNGV. CDR3 sequence: CASSSASGGPGELFF. In nucleotides, the CDR3 is TGTGCCAGCAGCTCGGCTAGCGGGGGTCCCGGGGAGCTGTTTTTT.

This clonotype has ten or more counts. The rearrangement uses TRBV5-1 and TRBJ2-5, with D perhaps TRBD1 (5 bases). The CDR3 has 14 amino acids. CDR1 and CDR2 from the germline V gene are SGHRS and YFSETQ. V was shortened by 0 bases and J by 3 bases, with 9 bases between the two germline ends. The chain's CDR3 is CASSLGGREETQYF. CDR3 nucleotides: TGCGCCAGCAGCTTGGGGGGCAGGGAAGAGACCCAGTACTTC.

V usage is TRBV6-2 or TRBV6-3 and J usage is TRBJ1-1; D is unresolved. The germline V gene has CDR1 MNHEY and CDR2 SVGEGT. The CDR3 extends over 12 amino acids. Trimming shortened V by 4 bases and J by 8 bases, and 11 bases separated the two germline ends. CDR3 amino acids: CASSSPGEEAFF. The DNA for the CDR3 is TGTGCCAGCAGTTCCCCGGGAGAGGAAGCTTTCTTT.

This clonotype was seen ten or more times. The CDR3 DNA is TGTGCCAGCAGCCAGTCGAATAAGTGGGGAGTCTCCTACGAGCAGTACTTC. Protein product: CASSQSNKWGVSYEQYF. This chain joins TRBV3-1 and TRBJ2-7; weak D call: TRBD2 (5 bases). The ends were cut back, 3 bases at V and 0 bases at J, with 18 bases in the middle. Germline loops: CDR1 LGHDT, CDR2 YNNKEL (reference sequence). The CDR3 sequence is 17 residues long.

This clonotype has just a few counts. The CDR3 DNA is TGCGCCAGCAGCCCACCCGGACAGGGGGCTCTCTACGAGCAGTACTTC. Its translation: CASSPPGQGALYEQYF. The chain recombines TRBV4-1 with TRBJ2-7; 11 bases are shared with TRBD1. The CDR3 sequence is 16 residues long. J lost 3 bases, V lost 4 bases, and 8 bases had no gene match. Germline V gene sequence: CDR1 MGHRA, CDR2 YSYEKL.

This clonotype was picked up a small number of times. This rearrangement joins TRBV5-1 to TRBJ2-7; maybe TRBD2 (6 bases). Germline CDR1 reads SGHRS; CDR2 reads YFSETQ. The V gene lost 5 bases and the J gene lost 7 bases, with 16 bases spanning the gap. CDR3 length: 13 amino acids. CDR3 DNA sequence: TGCGCCAGCAGGTCAAAGCTAGCGTCTGAGCAGTACTTC. Translation gives CASRSKLASEQYF.

This clonotype was recorded a few times. The V gene is TRBV19, the J gene TRBJ2-1; D is perhaps TRBD2 (7 bases). Germline-derived CDR1 and CDR2 are LNHDA and SQIVND (reference sequence). V lost 1 base and J 12 bases, leaving 16 bases between the germline ends. The CDR3 runs to 14 residues. The CDR3 bases are TGTGCCAGTAGTATAGGACTGGCGGGGGCCTCGCAGTTCTTC. It specifies CASSIGLAGASQFF.

A few counts support this clonotype. The chain has TRBV12-5 and TRBJ2-1; 11 bases fit TRBD2. The CDR3 sequence is 16 residues long. The V gene's germline CDR1 is LGHNT and CDR2 FRNRAP. V was clipped by 6 bases and J by 2 bases; unmatched bases: 6. The CDR3 here is CASGFSSGGTYNEQFF. The CDR3 bases are TGTGCTAGTGGATTCTCTAGCGGGGGGACCTACAATGAGCAGTTCTTC.

This clonotype was seen only once. The gene calls are TRBV2 and TRBJ2-1, with 8 bases that match TRBD2. CDR1 and CDR2 (germline): SNHLY, FYNNEI. V shed 1 base and J 9 bases; nucleotides not matched to a gene: 5. The CDR3 is 14 residues long. The CDR3 loop is CASSEGIAGREQFF. The CDR3 DNA is TGTGCCAGCAGTGAAGGGATAGCGGGACGTGAGCAGTTCTTC.

This clonotype has only a few counts. The chain couples TRBV9 to TRBJ1-2; no clear D. The CDR3 covers 14 residues. Trimming cost V 4 bases and J 4 bases, with 14 bases left between them. Germline assignment: CDR1 SGDLS and CDR2 YYNGEE. CDR3 loop: CASSYEGQGYGYTF. The DNA for the CDR3 is TGTGCCAGCAGCTATGAAGGGCAAGGCTATGGCTACACCTTC.

This clonotype showed up just a few times. V usage is TRBV9 and J usage is TRBJ2-5; D is possibly TRBD1 (6 bases). This CDR3 is built from 15 residues. The germline V gene encodes CDR1 SGDLS and CDR2 YYNGEE. The V end lost 4 bases, the J end lost 1 base, and 14 bases lay between the germline ends. The CDR3 nucleotides are TGTGCCAGCAGCTATGCCGGGACACCCCAAGAGACCCAGTACTTC. Its translation is CASSYAGTPQETQYF.

The rearrangement uses TRBV9 and TRBJ2-1; perhaps TRBD2 as D (6 bases). This CDR3 spans 16 amino acids. Germline CDR1 reads SGDLS; CDR2 reads YYNGEE. V shed 0 bases and J shed 7 bases, with 17 bases lying between them. This CDR3 is CASSVGSQLSGNEQFF. As DNA, the CDR3 is TGTGCCAGCAGCGTAGGGTCCCAACTCAGCGGGAATGAGCAGTTCTTC.